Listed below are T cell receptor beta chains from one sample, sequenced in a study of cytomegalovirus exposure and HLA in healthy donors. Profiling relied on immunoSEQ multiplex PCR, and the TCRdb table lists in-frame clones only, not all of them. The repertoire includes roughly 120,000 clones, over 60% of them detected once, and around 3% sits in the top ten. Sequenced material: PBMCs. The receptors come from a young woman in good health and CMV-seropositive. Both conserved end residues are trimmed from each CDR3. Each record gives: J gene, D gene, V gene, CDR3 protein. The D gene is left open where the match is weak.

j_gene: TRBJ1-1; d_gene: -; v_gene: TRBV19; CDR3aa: ASTGTKNTEAF
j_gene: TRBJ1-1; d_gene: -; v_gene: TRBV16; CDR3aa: ASSQSGGANTEAF
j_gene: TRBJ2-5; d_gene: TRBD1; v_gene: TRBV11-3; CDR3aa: ASSLLGRGWETQY
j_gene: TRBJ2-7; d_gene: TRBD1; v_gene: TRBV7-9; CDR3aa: ASSLTGGTGTYEQY
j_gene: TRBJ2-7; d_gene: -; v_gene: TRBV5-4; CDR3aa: AGGKDGLTYEQY
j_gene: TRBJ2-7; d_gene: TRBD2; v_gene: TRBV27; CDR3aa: ASSPLAISTEQY
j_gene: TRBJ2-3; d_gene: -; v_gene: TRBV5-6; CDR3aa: ASSLARVWIDTQY
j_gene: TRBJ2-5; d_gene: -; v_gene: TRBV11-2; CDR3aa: ASSPGYQETQY
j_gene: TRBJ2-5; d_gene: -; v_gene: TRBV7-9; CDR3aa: SSSRETQY
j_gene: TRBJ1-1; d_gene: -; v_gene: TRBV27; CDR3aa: ASSLSVGAHTEAF
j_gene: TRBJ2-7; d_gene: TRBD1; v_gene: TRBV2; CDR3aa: ASRDRDEQY
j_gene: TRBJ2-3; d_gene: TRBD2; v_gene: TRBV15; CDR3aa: ATSRDRGAGIDTQY
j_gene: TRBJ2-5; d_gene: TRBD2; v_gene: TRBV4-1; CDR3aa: ASSQLGLAGETQY
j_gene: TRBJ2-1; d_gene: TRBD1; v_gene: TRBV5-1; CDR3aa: ASSLVPDGQGREQF
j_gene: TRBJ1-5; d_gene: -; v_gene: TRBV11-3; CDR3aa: ASSPPPNRFQPQH
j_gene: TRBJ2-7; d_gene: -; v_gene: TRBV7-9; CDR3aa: ASSLAGLASYEQY
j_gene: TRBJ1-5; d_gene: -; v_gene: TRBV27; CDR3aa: ASSFRGQPQH
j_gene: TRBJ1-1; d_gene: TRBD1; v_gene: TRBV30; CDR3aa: AWGRTGEITEAF
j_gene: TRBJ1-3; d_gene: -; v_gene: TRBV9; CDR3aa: ASNPVAPGNTIY
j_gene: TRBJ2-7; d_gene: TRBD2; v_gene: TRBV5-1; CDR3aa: ASSLRPLAGDGEQY
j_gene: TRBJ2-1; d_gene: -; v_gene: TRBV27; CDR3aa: ASTPTSSYNEQF
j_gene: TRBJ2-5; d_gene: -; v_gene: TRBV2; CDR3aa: ASSWTAEETQY
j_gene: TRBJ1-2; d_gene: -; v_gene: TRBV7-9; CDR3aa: ASREGYGYT
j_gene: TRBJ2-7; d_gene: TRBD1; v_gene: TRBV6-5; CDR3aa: ASSYLTGQVTYEQY
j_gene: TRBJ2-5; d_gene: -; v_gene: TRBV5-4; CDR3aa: ASSYRYRGQETQY
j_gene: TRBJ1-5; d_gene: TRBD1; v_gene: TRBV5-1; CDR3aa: ASSPNPGQDNQPQH
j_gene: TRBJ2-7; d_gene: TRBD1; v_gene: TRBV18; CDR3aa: ASSPLVPGQGSSYEQY
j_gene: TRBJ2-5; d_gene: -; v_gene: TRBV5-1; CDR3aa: ASSLPGEPTPKQETQY
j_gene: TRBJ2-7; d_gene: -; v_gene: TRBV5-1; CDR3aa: ASSLEPGYYYEQY
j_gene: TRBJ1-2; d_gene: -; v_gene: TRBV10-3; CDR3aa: ATEGPSYGYT
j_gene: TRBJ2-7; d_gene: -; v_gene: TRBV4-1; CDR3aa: ASSQDEARGQY
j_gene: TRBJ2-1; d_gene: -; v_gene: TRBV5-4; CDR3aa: ASSSEGGARQF
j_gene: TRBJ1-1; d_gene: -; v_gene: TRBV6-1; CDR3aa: ASSEVGAGTEAF
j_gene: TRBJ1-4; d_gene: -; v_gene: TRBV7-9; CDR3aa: ASSPAGSAGEKLF
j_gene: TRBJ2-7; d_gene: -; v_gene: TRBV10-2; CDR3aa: ASRTPLGGWYEQY
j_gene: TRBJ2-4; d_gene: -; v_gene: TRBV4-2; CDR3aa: ASSQAGAKNIQY
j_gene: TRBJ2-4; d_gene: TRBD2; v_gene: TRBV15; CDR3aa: ATSRDGIAGGPFKNIQY
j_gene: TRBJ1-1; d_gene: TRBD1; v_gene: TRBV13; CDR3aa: ASSLGAGGMNTEAF
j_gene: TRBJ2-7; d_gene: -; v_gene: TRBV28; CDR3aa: ASTRDSSYEQY
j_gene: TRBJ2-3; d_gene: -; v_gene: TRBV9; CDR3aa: ASSRTGVGDTQY
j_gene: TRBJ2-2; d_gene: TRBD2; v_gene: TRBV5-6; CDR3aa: ASSLGLAEINTGELF